This T cell receptor beta chain came from a study of T cells in Graves' hyperthyroidism and ophthalmopathy. From RNA transcripts, TCR beta CDR3 regions were amplified. HTBI primers were the set used in a first-round RT-PCR of the TCR CDR3. TCRdb fed the multiplex PCR reads into MiXCR, producing one record per CDR3 protein. This table has 310,000 or so distinct CDR3 sequences, 17% appearing once. Exclusions: uncontrolled infection, other autoimmune disease, pregnancy, lactation. V lost 1 base and J 3 bases, leaving 14 bases between the germline ends. The germline CDR1 and CDR2 sequences are KGHSH and LQKENI. The CDR3 covers 16 residues. Only a few counts were recorded for this clonotype. A much larger clone is a single base away; this may be a read error.

The TCR was taken from a woman in her sixties with Graves' ophthalmopathy. Sequencing was performed on blood. This sequence joins TRBV18 and TRBJ2-3, with a weak D call TRBD2 (6 bases). This CDR3 reads CASSPLTSVRTDTQYF. The CDR3 DNA is TGTGCCAGCTCACCACTGACTAGTGTGCGAACAGATACGCAGTATTTT.